This T cell receptor (beta chain) was obtained from a study of blood T cell repertoires in COVID-19. How the authors handled the data: Reference gene primer amplification gave estimated nucleated cell counts. Generated by immunoSEQ multiplex PCR, the TCRdb table keeps only in-frame clones and is missing some. The DNA was the basis for D and trimming; V, J and clone size are from that table. Here the sample spans fewer than 300,000 clones, around nine tenths being singletons. Living in about two dozen US areas, the participants were between roughly 18 and 90 years of age. Among Cohort 3 donors, those recovered had two negative PCRs, clearance, or symptom resolution. CDR1 SGHDT and CDR2 YYEEEE come from the germline V gene. CDR3 length: 15 residues. V shed 2 bases, J shed 6 bases, and the junction held 6 bases outside the gene matches.

The clonotype originates from a woman aged 30 to 39 who had recovered from COVID-19. The rearrangement joins TRBV5-6 to TRBJ2-1; 9 positions match TRBD2. The sample was PBMCs or T cells enriched from blood (not recorded which). This chain's CDR3 is CASSLIGTSTNEQFF. The CDR3 DNA sequence: TGTGCCAGCAGCTTAATCGGGACTAGCACCAATGAGCAGTTCTTC.